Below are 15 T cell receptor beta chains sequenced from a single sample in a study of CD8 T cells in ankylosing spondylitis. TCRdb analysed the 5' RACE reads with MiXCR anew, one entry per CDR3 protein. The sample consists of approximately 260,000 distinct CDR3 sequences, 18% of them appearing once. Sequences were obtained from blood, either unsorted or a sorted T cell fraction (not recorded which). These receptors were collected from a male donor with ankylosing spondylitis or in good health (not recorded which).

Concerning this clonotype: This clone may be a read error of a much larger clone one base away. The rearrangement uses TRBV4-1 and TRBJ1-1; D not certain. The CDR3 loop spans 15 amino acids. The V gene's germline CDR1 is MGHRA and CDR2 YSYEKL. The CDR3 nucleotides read TGCGCCAGCAGCCAGGGGTTCGGTTACGACACTAAAGCTTTCTTT. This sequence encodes CASSQGFGYDTKAFF.

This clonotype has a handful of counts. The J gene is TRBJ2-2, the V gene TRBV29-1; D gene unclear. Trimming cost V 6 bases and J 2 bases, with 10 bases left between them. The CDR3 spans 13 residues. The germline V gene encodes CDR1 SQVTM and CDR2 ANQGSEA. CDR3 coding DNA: TGCAGCGTCGAAACCGATAACACCGGGGAGCTGTTTTTT. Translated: CSVETDNTGELFF.

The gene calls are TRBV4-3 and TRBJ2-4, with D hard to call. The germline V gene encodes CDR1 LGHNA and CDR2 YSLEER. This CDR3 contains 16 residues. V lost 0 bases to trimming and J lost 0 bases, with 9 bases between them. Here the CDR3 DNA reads TGCGCCAGCAGCCAAGATAGGGCAGGAGCCAAAAACATTCAGTACTTC. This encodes CASSQDRAGAKNIQYF.

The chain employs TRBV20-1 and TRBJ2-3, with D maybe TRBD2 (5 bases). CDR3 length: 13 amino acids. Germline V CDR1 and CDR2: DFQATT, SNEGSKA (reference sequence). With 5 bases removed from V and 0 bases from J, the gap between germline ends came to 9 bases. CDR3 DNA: TGCAGTGCTCCAGCGGACAGCACAGATACGCAGTATTTT. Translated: CSAPADSTDTQYF.

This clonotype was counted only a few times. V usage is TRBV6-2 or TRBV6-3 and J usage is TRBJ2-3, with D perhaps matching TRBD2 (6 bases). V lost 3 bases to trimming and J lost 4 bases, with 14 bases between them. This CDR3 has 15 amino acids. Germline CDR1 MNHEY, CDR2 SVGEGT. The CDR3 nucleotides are TGTGCCAGCAGTTATATGCGACCGGGGGCAGATACGCAGTATTTT. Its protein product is CASSYMRPGADTQYF.

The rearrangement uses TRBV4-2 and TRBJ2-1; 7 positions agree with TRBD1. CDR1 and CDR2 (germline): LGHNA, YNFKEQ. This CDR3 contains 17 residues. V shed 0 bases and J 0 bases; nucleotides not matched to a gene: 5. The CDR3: CASSQDHPGGSYNEQFF. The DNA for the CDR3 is TGTGCCAGCAGCCAAGATCATCCAGGGGGCTCCTACAATGAGCAGTTCTTC.

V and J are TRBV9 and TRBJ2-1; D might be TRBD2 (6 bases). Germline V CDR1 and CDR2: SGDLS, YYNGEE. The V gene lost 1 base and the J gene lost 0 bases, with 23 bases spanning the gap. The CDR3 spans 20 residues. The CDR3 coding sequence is TGTGCCAGCAGCGTAAGGCAGGGACCGAGCGGGCTTAGCTCCTACAATGAGCAGTTCTTC. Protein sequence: CASSVRQGPSGLSSYNEQFF.

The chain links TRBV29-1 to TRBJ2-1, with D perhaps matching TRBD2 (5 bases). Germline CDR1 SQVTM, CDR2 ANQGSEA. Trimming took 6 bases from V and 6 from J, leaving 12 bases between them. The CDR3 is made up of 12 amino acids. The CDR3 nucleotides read TGCAGCGTGGAACCGGACTCCAATGAGCAGTTCTTC. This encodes CSVEPDSNEQFF.

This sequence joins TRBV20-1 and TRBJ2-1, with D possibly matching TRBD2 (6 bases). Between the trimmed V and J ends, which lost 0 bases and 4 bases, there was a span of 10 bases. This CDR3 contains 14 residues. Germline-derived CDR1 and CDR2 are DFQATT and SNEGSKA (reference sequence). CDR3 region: CSARDLREYNEQFF. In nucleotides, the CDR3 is TGCAGTGCTAGAGATTTACGGGAGTACAATGAGCAGTTCTTC.

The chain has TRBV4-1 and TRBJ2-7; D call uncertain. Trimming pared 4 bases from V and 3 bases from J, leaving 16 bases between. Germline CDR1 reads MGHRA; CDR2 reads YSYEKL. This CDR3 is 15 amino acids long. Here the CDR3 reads CASSPQTESYYEQYF. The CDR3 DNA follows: TGCGCCAGCAGCCCCCAGACGGAGTCGTACTACGAGCAGTACTTC.

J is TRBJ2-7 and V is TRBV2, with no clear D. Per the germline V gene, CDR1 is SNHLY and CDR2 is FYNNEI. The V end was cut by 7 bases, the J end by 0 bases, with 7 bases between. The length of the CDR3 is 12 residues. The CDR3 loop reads CASNSASYEQYF. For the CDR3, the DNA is TGTGCCAGCAACAGCGCCTCCTACGAGCAGTACTTC.

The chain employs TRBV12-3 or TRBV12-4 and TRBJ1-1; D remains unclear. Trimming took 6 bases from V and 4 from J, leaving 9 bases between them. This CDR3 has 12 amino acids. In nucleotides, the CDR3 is TGTGCCAGCAGCGCCGGTGTCACTGAAGCTTTCTTT. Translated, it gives CASSAGVTEAFF.

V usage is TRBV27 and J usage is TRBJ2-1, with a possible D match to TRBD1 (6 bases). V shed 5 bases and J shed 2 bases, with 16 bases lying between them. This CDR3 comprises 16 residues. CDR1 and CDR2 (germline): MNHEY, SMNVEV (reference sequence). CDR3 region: CASSGLPGQPYNEQFF. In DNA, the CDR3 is TGTGCCAGCAGTGGCCTTCCGGGACAACCCTACAATGAGCAGTTCTTC.

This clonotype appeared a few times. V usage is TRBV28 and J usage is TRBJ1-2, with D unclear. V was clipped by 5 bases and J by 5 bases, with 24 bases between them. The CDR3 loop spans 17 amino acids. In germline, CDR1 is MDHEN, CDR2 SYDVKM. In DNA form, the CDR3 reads TGTGCCAGCAGTCCCTCCCGAATCAGCACGACACGTTATGGCTACACCTTC. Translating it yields CASSPSRISTTRYGYTF.

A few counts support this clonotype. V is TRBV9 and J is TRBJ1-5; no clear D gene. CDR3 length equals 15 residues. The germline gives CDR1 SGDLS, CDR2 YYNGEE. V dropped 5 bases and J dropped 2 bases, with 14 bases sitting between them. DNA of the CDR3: TGTGCCAGCAGGGCTAAGGAGGCCGGCAATCAGCCCCAGCATTTT. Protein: CASRAKEAGNQPQHF.